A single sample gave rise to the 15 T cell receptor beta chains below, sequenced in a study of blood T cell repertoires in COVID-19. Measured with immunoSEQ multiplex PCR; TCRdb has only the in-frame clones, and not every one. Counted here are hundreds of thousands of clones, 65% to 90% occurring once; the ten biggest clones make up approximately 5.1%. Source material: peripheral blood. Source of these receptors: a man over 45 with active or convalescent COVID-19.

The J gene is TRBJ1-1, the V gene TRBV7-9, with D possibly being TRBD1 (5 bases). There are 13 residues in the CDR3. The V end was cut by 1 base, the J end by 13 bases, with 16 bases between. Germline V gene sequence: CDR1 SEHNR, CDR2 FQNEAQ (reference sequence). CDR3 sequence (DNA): TGTGCCAGCAGCTTAGTCCCCAGGGAAGGGGATTTCTTT. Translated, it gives CASSLVPREGDFF.

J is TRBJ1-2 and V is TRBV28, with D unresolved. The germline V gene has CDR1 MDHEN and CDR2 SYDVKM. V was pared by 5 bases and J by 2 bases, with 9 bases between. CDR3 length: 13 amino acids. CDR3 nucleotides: TGTGCCAGCAGTGAAGACACCAACTATGGCTACACCTTC. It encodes CASSEDTNYGYTF.

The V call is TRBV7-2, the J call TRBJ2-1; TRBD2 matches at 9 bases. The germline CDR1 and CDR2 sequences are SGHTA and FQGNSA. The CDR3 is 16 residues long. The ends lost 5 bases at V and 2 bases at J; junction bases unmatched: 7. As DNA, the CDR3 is TGTGCCAGCAGCCCGTGGGCTAGCGGGACCTACAATGAGCAGTTCTTC. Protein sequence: CASSPWASGTYNEQFF.

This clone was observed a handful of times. The CDR3 nucleotides read TGTGCCAGCAGCTACGGTCTCGGGTTATTGTTGGACTATGGCTACACCTTC. Its protein product is CASSYGLGLLLDYGYTF. The chain carries TRBV5-6 and TRBJ1-2; D uncertain. The CDR3 is made up of 17 amino acids. The germline V gene has CDR1 SGHDT and CDR2 YYEEEE. V was cut by 3 bases and J by 3 bases, with 21 bases left in between.

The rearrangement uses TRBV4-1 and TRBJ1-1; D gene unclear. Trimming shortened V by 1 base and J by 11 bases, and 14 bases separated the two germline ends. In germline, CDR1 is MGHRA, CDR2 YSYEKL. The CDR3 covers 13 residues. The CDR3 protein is CASSQVWARWAFF. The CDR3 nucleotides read TGCGCCAGCAGCCAAGTTTGGGCAAGGTGGGCTTTCTTT.

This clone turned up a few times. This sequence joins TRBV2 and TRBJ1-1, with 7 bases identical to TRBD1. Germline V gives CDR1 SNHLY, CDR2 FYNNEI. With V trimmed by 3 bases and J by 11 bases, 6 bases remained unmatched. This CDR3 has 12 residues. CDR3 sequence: CASSDTRGLAFF. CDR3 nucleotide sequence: TGTGCCAGCAGTGATACGAGGGGGCTGGCTTTCTTT. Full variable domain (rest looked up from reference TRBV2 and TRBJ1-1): EPEVTQTPSHQVTQMGQEVILRCVPISNHLYFYWYRQILGQKVEFLVSFYNNEISEKSEIFDDQFSVERPDGSNFTLKIRSTKLEDSAMYFCASSDTRGLAFFGQGTRLTVV.

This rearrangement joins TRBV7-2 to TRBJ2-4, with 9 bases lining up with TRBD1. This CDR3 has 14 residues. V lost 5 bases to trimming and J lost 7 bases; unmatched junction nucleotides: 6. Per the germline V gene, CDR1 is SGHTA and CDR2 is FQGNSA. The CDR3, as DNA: TGTGCCAGCAGCGGCAGACAGGGGGAGAACATTCAGTACTTC. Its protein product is CASSGRQGENIQYF.

CDR3 sequence (DNA): TGTGCCAGCAGCGTAGGGGGGAGGGTGTCGGCAGATACGCAGTATTTT. It codes for CASSVGGRVSADTQYF. The gene calls are TRBV9 and TRBJ2-3, with TRBD2 identical over 7 bases. Losses at the gene ends were 0 bases for V and 4 bases for J; bases not matched to a gene: 8. The germline V gene has CDR1 SGDLS and CDR2 YYNGEE. The CDR3 has 16 residues. Looking up the rest from reference TRBV9 and TRBJ2-3 gives the full variable domain: DSGVTQTPKHLITATGQRVTLRCSPRSGDLSVYWYQQSLDQGLQFLIQYYNGEERAKGNILERFSAQQFPDLHSELNLSSLELGDSALYFCASSVGGRVSADTQYFGPGTRLTVL.

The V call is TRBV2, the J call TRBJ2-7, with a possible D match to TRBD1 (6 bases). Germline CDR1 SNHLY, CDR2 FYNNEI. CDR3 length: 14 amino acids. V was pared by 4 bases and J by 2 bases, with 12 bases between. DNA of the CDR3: TGTGCCAGCAGTGCGGAACAGGGTCCCTACGAGCAGTACTTC. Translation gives CASSAEQGPYEQYF.

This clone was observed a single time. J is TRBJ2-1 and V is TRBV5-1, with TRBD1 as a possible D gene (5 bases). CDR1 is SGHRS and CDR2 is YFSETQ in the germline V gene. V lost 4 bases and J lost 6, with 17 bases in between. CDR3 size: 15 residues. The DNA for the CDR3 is TGCGCCAGCAGCCCCCCAGAAGGGGTTAGCAATGAGCAGTTCTTC. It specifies CASSPPEGVSNEQFF.

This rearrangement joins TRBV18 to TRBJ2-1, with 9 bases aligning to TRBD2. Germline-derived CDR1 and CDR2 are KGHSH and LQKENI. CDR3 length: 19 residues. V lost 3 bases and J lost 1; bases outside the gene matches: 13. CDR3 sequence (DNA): TGTGCCAGCTCACCGCGTGGACTAGCGCTCCCGGAATCCTACAATGAGCAGTTCTTC. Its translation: CASSPRGLALPESYNEQFF.

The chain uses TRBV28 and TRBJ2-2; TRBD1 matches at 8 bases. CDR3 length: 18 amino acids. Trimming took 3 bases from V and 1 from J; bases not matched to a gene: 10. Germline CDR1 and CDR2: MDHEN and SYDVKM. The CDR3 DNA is TGTGCCAGCAGTTTTCCATTATTGACAGGGGAGAACACCGGGGAGCTGTTTTTT. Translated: CASSFPLLTGENTGELFF. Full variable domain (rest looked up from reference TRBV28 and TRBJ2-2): DVKVTQSSRYLVKRTGEKVFLECVQDMDHENMFWYRQDPGLGLRLIYFSYDVKMKEKGDIPEGYSVSREKKERFSLILESASTNQTSMYLCASSFPLLTGENTGELFFGEGSRLTVL.

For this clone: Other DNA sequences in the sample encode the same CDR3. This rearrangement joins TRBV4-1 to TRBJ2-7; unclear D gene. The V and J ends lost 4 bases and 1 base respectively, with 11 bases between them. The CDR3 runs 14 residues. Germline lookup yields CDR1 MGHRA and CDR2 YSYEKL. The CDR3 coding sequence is TGCGCCAGCAGCCCATCAGCGTTGTCCTACGAGCAGTACTTC. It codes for CASSPSALSYEQYF.

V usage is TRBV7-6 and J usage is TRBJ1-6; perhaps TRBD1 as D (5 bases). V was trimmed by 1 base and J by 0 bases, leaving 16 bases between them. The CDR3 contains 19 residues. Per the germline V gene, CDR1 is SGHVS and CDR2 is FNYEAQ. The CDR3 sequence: CASSLGPFGGNSYNSPLHF. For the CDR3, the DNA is TGTGCCAGCAGCTTAGGGCCCTTTGGGGGGAACTCCTATAATTCACCCCTCCACTTT. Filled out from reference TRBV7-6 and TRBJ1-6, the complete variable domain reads GAGVSQSPRYKVTKRGQDVALRCDPISGHVSLYWYRQALGQGPEFLTYFNYEAQQDKSGLPNDRFSAERPEGSISTLTIQRTEQRDSAMYRCASSLGPFGGNSYNSPLHFGNGTRLTVT.

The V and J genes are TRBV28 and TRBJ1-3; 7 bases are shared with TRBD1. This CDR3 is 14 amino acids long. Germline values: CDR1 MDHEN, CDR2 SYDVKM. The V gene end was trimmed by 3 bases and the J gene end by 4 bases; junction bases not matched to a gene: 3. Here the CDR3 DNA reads TGTGCCAGCAGTTTCTTACAGGGGGGAAACACCATATATTTT. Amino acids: CASSFLQGGNTIYF.